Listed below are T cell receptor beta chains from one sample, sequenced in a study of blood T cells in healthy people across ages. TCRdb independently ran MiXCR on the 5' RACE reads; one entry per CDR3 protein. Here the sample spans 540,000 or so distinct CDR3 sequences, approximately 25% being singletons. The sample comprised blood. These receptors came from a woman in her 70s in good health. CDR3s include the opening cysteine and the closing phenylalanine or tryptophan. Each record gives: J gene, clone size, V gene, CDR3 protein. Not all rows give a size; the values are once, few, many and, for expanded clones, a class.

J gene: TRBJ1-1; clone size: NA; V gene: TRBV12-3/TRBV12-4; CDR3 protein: CASSLRGRYSKAFF
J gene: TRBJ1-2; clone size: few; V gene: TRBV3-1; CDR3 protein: CASSHAQGNGYTF
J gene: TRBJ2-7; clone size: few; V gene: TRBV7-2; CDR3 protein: CASSSTGGPYEQYF
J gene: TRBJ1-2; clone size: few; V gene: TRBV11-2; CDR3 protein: CASSQGGSHQYYGYTF
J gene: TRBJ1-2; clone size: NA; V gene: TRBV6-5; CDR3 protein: CATLETNSNGYTF
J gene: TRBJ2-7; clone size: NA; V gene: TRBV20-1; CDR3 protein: CSAFTPGLLGSYEQYF
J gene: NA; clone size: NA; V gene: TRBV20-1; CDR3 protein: CSARDNSVSYEQYF
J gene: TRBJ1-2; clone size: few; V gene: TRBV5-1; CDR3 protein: CASSLYAGNYGYTF
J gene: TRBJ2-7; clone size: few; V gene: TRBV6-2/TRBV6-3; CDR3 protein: CASSYDSSYEQYF
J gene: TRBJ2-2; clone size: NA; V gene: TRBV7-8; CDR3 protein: CASSFTRTTNTGELFF
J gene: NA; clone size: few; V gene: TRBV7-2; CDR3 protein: CASSPRSGEAYEQYF
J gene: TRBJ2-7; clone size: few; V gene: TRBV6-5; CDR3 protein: CASSSGQGRFVTYEQYF
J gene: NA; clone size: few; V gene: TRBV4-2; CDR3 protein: CASRDREGYNEQFF
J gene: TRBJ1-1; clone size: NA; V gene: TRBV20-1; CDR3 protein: CSARTRDSKAFF
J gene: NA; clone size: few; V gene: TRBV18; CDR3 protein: CASSATQVNEQFF
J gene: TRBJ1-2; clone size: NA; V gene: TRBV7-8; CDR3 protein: CASSPQGPLNYGYTF
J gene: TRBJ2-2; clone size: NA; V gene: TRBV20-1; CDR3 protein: CSAEPTRSGGELFF
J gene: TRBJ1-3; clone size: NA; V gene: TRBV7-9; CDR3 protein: CASSLTIWSSGNTIYF
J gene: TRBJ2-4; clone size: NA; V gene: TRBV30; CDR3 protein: CAWNLGQGLTKNIQYF
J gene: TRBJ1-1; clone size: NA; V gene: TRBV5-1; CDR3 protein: CASSLGGLLMNTEAFF
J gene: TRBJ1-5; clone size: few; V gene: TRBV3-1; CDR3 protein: CASSQTGSNQPQHF
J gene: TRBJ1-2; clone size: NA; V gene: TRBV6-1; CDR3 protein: CASSNPGQVNGYTF
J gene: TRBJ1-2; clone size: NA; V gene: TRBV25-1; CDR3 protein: CASSEPGRNFYGYTF
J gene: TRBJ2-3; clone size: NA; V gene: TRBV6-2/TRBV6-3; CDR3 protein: CASSYGLRADTQYF
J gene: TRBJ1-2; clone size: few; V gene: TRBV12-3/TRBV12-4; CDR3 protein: CASSFGQGAGGYTF
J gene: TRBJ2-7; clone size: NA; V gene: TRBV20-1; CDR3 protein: CSARDLGGSSYEQYF
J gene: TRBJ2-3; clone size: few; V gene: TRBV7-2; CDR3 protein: CASRLRTDTQYF
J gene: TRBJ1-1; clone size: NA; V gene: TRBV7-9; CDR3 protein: CASGSVSTEAFF
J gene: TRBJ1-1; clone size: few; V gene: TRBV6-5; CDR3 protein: CASRPNTGTTYEAFF
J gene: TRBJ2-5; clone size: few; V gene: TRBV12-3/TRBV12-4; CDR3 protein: CASSQMTSLKGQAQETQYF
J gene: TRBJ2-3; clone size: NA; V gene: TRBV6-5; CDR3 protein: CASHRQGTDTQYF
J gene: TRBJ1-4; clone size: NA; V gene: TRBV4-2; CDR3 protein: CASSPEAGQGGEKLFF
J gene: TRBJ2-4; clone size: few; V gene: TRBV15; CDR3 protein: CATSSGVGIAKNIQYF
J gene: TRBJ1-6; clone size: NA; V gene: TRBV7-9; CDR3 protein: CAGGDTFNNSPLHF
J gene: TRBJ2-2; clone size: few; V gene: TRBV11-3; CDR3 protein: CASSPRKEGWNTGELFF
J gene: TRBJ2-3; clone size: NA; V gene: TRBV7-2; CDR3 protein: CASSSDRGLQYF
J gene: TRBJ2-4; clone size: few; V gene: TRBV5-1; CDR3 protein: CASSLDTGSKNIQYF